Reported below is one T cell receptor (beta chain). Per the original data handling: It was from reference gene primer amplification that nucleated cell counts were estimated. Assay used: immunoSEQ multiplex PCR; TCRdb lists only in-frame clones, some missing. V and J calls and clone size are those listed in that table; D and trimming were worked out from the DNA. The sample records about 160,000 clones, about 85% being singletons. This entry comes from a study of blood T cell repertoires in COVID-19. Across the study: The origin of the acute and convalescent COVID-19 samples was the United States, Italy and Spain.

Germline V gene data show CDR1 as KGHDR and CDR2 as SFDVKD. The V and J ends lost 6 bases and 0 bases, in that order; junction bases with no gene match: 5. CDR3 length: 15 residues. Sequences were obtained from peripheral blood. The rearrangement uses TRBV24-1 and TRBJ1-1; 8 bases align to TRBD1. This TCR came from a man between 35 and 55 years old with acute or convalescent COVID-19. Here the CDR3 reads CATSSTGDLNTEAFF. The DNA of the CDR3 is TGTGCCACCAGTTCGACAGGGGATCTGAACACTGAAGCTTTCTTT.